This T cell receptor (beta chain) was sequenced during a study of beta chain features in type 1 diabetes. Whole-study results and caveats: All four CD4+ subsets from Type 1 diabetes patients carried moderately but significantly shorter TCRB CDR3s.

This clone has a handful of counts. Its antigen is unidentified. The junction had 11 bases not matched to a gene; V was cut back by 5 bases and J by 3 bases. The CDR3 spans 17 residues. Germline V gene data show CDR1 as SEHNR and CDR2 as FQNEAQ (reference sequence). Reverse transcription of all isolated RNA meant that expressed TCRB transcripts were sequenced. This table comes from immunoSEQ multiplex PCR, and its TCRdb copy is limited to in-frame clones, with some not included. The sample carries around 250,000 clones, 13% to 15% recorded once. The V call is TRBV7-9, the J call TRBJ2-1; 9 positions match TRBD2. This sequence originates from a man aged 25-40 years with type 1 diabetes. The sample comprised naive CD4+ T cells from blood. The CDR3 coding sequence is TGTGCCAGCAGCCCAAGTGGGCGGGAGGGGTTCTACAATGAGCAGTTCTTC. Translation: CASSPSGREGFYNEQFF.